These 18 T cell receptor beta chains were all obtained from the same sample, sequenced in a study of CXCR3-negative and CXCR3-positive naive CD8 T cells. All TRB cDNA libraries came from 5' RACE performed with UMI labels. After re-calling the 5' RACE reads, TCRdb lists one entry per CDR3 protein, DNA absent. Its clone listing holds 45,000 or so distinct CDR3 sequences. Sequencing input: memory CD8+ T cells from blood. These receptors originate from a human donor in good health. Some clones in this sample may be carry-over from other donors' samples.

This clonotype is called medium-sized based on its frequency. V and J are TRBV7-2 and TRBJ2-3; TCRdb gives TRBD2 as the D gene, but with no DNA this cannot be confirmed. The CDR3 covers 15 residues. The V gene's germline CDR1 is SGHTA and CDR2 FQGNSA. CDR3 region: CASSSLAGAPDTQYF. The complete variable domain, with remaining parts taken from reference TRBV7-2 and TRBJ2-3, reads GAGVSQSPSNKVTEKGKDVELRCDPISGHTALYWYRQSLGQGLEFLIYFQGNSAPDKSGLPSDRFSAERTGGSVSTLTIQRTQQEDSAVYLCASSSLAGAPDTQYFGPGTRLTVL.

This clonotype is labeled medium-sized based on frequency. The chain's CDR3 is CASSYSTSTDTQYF. The chain links TRBV6-2 or TRBV6-3 to TRBJ2-3. Germline CDR1 reads MNHEY; CDR2 reads SVGEGT. This CDR3 has 14 residues.

The chain links TRBV5-1 to TRBJ2-1; there is no DNA to check the TCRdb D call of TRBD1. The CDR3 contains 13 residues. CDR1 SGHRS and CDR2 YFSETQ come from the germline V gene. CDR3 protein: CASSLWRDNEQFF.

The chain carries TRBV6-6 and TRBJ2-3; TCRdb's assignment of TRBD2 cannot be checked, as there is no DNA. Germline V gene data show CDR1 as MNHNY and CDR2 as SVGAGI (reference sequence). This CDR3 region has 18 residues. The CDR3 reads CASSYPARARNGADTQYF.

The rearrangement joins TRBV6-6 to TRBJ2-7. The CDR3 sequence is 13 residues long. Germline CDR1 MNHNY, CDR2 SVGAGI (reference sequence). The chain's CDR3 is CASRAGDPYEQYF.

This rearrangement joins TRBV6-2 or TRBV6-3 to TRBJ2-7; TCRdb reports TRBD2, a call that lacks DNA to check it against. The CDR3 runs 12 residues. From germline, CDR1 is MNHEY and CDR2 SVGEGT. CDR3 sequence: CASSRPGLEQYF.

The V gene is TRBV7-3, the J gene TRBJ1-1. The CDR3 totals 13 residues. The V gene's germline CDR1 is SGHTA and CDR2 FQGTGA. CDR3 amino acids: CASSLFSNTEAFF. The variable domain in full, completed from reference TRBV7-3 and TRBJ1-1, reads GAGVSQTPSNKVTEKGKYVELRCDPISGHTALYWYRQSLGQGPEFLIYFQGTGAADDSGLPNDRFFAVRPEGSVSTLKIQRTERGDSAVYLCASSLFSNTEAFFGQGTRLTVV.

The chain couples TRBV9 to TRBJ2-7; as DNA is missing, the TRBD1 call by TCRdb cannot be tested. This CDR3 has 14 residues. The V gene's germline CDR1 is SGDLS and CDR2 YYNGEE. This CDR3 reads CASSAVTGFREQYF.

The CDR3 is CASSQEPQGWGRYNSPLHF. The chain combines TRBV3-1 with TRBJ1-6; lacking DNA, the TRBD1 call made by TCRdb goes unchecked. The germline CDR1 and CDR2 sequences are LGHDT and YNNKEL (reference sequence). This CDR3 spans 19 amino acids.

This chain connects TRBV29-1 to TRBJ2-7; TCRdb selects TRBD1, and the lack of DNA leaves this call unchecked. The length of the CDR3 is 15 residues. CDR1 is SQVTM and CDR2 is ANQGSEA in the germline V gene. The CDR3 loop is CSVEVAGQVSYEQYF.

The chain has TRBV7-9 and TRBJ2-2; checking the TCRdb D call of TRBD2 is not possible without DNA. CDR3 length: 17 amino acids. Germline CDR1 and CDR2: SEHNR and FQNEAQ (reference sequence). This CDR3 reads CASSAASKGSDTGELFF.

The CDR3 spells CSVRESTYEQYF. The J gene is TRBJ2-7, the V gene TRBV29-1. CDR1 SQVTM and CDR2 ANQGSEA come from the germline V gene. The CDR3 consists of 12 residues.

CDR3 amino acids: CASSLAGGPPGNEQYF. The chain carries TRBV28 and TRBJ2-7; TCRdb's D call of TRBD2 is untestable without DNA. Per germline, CDR1 MDHEN and CDR2 SYDVKM. The CDR3 runs to 16 residues.

The CDR3 sequence is CASSPRHGLAGHNEQFF. This chain uses TRBV7-6 with TRBJ2-1; TCRdb calls TRBD2, which cannot be checked without DNA. There are 17 residues in the CDR3. CDR1 SGHVS and CDR2 FNYEAQ come from the germline V gene.

The chain employs TRBV20-1 and TRBJ2-7; lacking DNA, the TRBD1 call made by TCRdb goes unchecked. Per the germline V gene, CDR1 is DFQATT and CDR2 is SNEGSKA (reference sequence). The CDR3 runs 14 residues. Here the CDR3 reads CSAYDTGISYEQYF.

The CDR3 region is CSAAGGSYNEQFF. The chain carries TRBV29-1 and TRBJ2-1; TCRdb outputs TRBD2, but without DNA this stays unchecked. The CDR3 sequence is 13 residues long. CDR1 is SQVTM, CDR2 ANQGSEA, per germline.

The CDR3 sequence is CASSPPRTEAFF. V and J are TRBV6-4 and TRBJ1-1. Germline lookup yields CDR1 MRHNA and CDR2 SNTAGT. This CDR3 has 12 residues.

This rearrangement joins TRBV5-1 to TRBJ2-7. The CDR3 length is 14 residues. Germline V gives CDR1 SGHRS, CDR2 YFSETQ. CDR3 amino acids: CASSIYRGSYEQYF.